This T cell receptor beta chain was sequenced in a study of T cell changes during pregnancy in multiple sclerosis. Sequencing used immunoSEQ multiplex PCR; TCRdb keeps in-frame clones, though not all of them. The sample has about 22,000 clones, just under 95% seen once. The CDR3 is 16 residues long. The V gene lost 0 bases and the J gene lost 2 bases, with 14 bases spanning the gap. Looked up from germline, CDR1 is GTSNPN and CDR2 is SVGIG (reference sequence). The receptor was derived from a female donor with multiple sclerosis, enrolled in a pregnancy study. This chain joins TRBV30 and TRBJ2-1, with D perhaps TRBD1 (6 bases). The sample was CD8+ T cells from peripheral blood mononuclear cells, taken in the third trimester of pregnancy. This CDR3 reads CAWSVGEGGTYNEQFF. CDR3 in DNA: TGTGCCTGGAGTGTAGGGGAAGGGGGTACCTACAATGAGCAGTTCTTC.